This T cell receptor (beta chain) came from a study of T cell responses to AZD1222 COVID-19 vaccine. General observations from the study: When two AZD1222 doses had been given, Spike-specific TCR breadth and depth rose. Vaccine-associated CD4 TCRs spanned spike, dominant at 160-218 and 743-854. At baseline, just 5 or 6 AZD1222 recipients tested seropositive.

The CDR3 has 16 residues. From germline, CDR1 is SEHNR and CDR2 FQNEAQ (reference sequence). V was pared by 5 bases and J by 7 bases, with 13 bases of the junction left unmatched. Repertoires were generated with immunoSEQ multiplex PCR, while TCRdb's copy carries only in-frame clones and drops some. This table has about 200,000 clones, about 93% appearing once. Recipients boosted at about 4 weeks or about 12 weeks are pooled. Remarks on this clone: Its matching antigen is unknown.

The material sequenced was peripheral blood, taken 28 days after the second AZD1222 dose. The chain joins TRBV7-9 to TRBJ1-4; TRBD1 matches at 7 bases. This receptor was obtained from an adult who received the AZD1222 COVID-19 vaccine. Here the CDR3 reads CASSPRGGRGGEKLFF. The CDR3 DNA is TGTGCCAGCAGCCCAAGAGGGGGCAGGGGCGGTGAAAAACTGTTTTTT.